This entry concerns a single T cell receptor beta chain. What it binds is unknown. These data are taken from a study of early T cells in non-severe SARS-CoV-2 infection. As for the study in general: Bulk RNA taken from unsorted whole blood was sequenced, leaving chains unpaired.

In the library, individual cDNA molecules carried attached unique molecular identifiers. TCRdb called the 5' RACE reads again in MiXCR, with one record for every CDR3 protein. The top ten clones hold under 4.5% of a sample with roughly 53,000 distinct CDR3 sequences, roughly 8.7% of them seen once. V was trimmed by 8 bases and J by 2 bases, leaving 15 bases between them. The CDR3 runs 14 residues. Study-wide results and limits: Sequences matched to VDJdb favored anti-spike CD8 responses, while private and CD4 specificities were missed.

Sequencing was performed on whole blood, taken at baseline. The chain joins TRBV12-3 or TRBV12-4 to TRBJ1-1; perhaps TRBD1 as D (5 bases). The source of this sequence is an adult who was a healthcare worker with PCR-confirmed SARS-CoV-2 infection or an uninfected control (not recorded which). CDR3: CASLAGGINTEAFF. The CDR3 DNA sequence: TGTGCCAGCCTCGCCGGGGGGATAAACACTGAAGCTTTCTTT.